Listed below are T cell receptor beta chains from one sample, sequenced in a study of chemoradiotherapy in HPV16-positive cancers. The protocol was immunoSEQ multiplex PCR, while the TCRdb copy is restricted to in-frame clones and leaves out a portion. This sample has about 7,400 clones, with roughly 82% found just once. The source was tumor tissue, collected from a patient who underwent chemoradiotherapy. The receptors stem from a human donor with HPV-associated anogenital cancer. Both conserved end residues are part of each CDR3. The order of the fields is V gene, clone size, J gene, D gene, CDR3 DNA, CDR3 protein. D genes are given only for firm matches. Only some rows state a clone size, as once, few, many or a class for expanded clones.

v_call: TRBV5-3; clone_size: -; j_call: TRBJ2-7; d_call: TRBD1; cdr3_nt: TGTGCCAGAAGCGTGTCGGACAGGGGGCGCTTTATGACGAGAAGCTCCTACGAGCAGTACTTC; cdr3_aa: CARSVSDRGRFMTRSSYEQYF
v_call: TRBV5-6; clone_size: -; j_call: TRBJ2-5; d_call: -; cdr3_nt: TGTGCCAGCAGCTTGAGTGAAGGCGCGAAAGAGACCCAGTACTTC; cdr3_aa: CASSLSEGAKETQYF
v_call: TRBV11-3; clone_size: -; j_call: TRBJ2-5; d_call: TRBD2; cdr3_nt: TGTGCCAGCAGCGTGGGACTAGCGGGGGCCCAAGAGACCCAGTACTTC; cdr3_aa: CASSVGLAGAQETQYF
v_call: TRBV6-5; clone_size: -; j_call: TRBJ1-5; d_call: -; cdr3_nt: TGTGCCAGCAGCTTTCAGAGGAGCAATCAGCCCCAGCATTTT; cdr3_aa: CASSFQRSNQPQHF
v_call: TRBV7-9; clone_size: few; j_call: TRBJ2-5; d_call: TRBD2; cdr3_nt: TGTGCCAGCAGCTTAGCGATGGTAGCGGGGAGAGAGACCCAGTACTTC; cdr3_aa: CASSLAMVAGRETQYF
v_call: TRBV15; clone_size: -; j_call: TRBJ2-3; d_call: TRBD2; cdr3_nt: TGTGCCACCAGCAGAGCCCTGGGAAGTAGCGGGGGGGAGTCGGATACGCAGTATTTT; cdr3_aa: CATSRALGSSGGESDTQYF
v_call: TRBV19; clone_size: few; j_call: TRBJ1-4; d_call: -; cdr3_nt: TGTGCCAGCGGGGGACACTTTAATGAAAAACTGTTTTTT; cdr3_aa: CASGGHFNEKLFF
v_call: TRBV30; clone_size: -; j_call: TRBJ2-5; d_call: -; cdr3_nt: TGTGCCTGGACAGGACAGGGAGGGGAGACCCAGTACTTC; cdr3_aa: CAWTGQGGETQYF
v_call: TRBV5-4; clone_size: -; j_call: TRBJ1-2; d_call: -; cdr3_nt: TGTGCCAGCAGCCCCTACAGGGTCGTCAACTATGGCTACACCTTC; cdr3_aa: CASSPYRVVNYGYTF
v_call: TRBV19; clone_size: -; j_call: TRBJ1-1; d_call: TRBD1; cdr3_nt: TGTGCCAGTAGTATAGGGGACAGTGGGGACACTGAAGCTTTCTTT; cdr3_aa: CASSIGDSGDTEAFF